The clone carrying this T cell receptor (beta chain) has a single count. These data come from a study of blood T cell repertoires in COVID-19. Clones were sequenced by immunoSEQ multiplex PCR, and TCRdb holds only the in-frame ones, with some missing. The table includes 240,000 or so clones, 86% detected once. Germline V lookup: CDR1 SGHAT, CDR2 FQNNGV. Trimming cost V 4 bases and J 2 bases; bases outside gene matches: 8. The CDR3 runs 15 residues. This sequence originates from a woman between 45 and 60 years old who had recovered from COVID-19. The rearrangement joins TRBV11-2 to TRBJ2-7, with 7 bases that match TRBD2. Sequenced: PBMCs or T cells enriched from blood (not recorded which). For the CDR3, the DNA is TGTGCCAGCAGCTATGTGGGGACTACCGCCTACGAGCAGTACTTC. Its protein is CASSYVGTTAYEQYF.